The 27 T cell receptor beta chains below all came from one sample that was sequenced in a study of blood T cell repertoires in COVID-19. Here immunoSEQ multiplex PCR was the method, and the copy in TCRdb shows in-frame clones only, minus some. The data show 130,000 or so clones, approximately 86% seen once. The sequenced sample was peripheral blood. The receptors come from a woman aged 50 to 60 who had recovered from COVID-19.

CDR3 DNA sequence: TGTGCCAGTAGTATGTGGGGGGAGTATGGCTACACCTTC. Its protein product is CASSMWGEYGYTF. This chain joins TRBV19 and TRBJ1-2, with D perhaps matching TRBD1 (5 bases). The CDR3 spans 13 residues. Germline lookup yields CDR1 LNHDA and CDR2 SQIVND (reference sequence). Trimming removed 3 bases from V and 5 bases from J, with 10 bases in between.

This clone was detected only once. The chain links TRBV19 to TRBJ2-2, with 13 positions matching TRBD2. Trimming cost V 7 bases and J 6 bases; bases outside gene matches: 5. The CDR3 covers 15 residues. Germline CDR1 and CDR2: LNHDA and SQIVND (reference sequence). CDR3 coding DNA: TGTGCCAGTAAGCGGACTAGCGGGAGTGCCGGGGAGCTGTTTTTT. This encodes CASKRTSGSAGELFF.

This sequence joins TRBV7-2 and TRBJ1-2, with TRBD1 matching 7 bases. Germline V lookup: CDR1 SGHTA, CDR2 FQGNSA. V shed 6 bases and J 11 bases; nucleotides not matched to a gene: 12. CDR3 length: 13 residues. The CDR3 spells CASSSQGPGGYTF. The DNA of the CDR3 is TGTGCCAGCAGTTCACAGGGGCCTGGAGGGTACACCTTC. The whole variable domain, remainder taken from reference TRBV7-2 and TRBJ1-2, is GAGVSQSPSNKVTEKGKDVELRCDPISGHTALYWYRQSLGQGLEFLIYFQGNSAPDKSGLPSDRFSAERTGGSVSTLTIQRTQQEDSAVYLCASSSQGPGGYTFGSGTRLTVV.

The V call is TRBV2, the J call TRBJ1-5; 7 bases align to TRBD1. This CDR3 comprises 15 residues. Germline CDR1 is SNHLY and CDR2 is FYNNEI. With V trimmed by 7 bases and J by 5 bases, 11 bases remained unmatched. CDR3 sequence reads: CASTTDDRAYQPQHF. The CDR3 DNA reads TGTGCCAGCACCACAGATGACAGGGCGTATCAGCCCCAGCATTTT.

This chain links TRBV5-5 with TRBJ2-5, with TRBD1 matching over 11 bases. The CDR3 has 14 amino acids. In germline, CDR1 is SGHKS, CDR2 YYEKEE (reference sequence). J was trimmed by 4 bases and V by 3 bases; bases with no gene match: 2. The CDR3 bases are TGTGCCAGCAGCTCGGGACAGGGGGGAGAGACCCAGTACTTC. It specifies CASSSGQGGETQYF.

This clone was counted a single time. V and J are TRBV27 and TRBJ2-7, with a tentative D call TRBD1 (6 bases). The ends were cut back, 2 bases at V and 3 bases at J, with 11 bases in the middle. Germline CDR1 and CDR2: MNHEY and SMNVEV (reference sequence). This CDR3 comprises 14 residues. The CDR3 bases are TGTGCCAGCAGTTTAGTCAGGGGTGGCTACGAGCAGTACTTC. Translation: CASSLVRGGYEQYF.

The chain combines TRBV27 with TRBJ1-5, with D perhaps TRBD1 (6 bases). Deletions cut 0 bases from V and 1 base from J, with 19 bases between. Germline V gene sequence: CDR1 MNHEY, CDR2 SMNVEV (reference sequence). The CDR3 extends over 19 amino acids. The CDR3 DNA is TGTGCCAGCAGTTTATCCGTCCCTATCTTCGACAGGAGCAATCAGCCCCAGCATTTT. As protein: CASSLSVPIFDRSNQPQHF.

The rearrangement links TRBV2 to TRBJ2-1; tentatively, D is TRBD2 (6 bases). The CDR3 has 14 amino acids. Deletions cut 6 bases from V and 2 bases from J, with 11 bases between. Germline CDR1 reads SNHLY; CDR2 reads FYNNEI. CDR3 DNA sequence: TGTGCCAGCAGCACCGGGACTCCCTACAATGAGCAGTTCTTC. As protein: CASSTGTPYNEQFF.

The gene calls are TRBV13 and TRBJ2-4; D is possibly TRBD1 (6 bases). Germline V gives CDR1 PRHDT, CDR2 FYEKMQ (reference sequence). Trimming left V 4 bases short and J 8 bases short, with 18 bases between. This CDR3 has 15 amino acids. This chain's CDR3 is CASSSLLGKGDIQYF. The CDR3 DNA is TGTGCCAGCAGCTCCCTCTTGGGCAAGGGGGACATTCAGTACTTC. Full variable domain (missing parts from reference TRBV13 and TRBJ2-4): AAGVIQSPRHLIKEKRETATLKCYPIPRHDTVYWYQQGPGQDPQFLISFYEKMQSDKGSIPDRFSAQQFSDYHSELNMSSLELGDSALYFCASSSLLGKGDIQYFGAGTRLSVL.

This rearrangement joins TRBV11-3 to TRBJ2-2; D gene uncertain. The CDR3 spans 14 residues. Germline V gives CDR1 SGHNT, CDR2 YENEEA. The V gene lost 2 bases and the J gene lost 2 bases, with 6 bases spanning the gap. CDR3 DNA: TGTGCCAGCAGCTTAAACACCAACACCGGGGAGCTGTTTTTT. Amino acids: CASSLNTNTGELFF.

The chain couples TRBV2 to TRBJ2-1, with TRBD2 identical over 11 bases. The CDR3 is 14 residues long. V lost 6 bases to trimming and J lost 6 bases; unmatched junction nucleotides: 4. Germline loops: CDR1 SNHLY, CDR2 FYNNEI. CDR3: CASSTSGGGNEQFF. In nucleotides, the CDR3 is TGTGCCAGCAGCACTAGCGGGGGAGGCAATGAGCAGTTCTTC.

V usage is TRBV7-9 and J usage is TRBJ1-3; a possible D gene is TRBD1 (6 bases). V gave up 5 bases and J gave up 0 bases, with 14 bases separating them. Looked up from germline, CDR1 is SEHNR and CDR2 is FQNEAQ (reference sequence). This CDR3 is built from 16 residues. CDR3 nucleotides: TGTGCCAGCAGCCTACAGGGACGTTACTCTGGAAACACCATATATTTT. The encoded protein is CASSLQGRYSGNTIYF.

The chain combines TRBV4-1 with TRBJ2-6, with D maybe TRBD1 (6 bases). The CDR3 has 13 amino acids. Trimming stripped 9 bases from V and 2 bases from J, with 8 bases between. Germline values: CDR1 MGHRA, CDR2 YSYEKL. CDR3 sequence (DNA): TGCGCCAGTTCAGGGGCTGGGGCCAACGTCCTGACTTTC. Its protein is CASSGAGANVLTF.

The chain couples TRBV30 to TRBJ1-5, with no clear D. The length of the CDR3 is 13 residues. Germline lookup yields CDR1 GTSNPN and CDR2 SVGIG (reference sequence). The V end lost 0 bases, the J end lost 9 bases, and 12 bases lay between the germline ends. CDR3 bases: TGTGCCTGGAGTGTAGATCCCCCGGGGCCCCAGCATTTT. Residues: CAWSVDPPGPQHF.

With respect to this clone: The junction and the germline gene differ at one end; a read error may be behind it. CDR3 in DNA: TGTGCCAGCAGCCGGGACAGGGGCAACCAGCCCCAGCATTTT. It encodes CASSRDRGNQPQHF. V and J are TRBV6-5 and TRBJ1-5; 10 bases align to TRBD1. The CDR3 consists of 14 residues. Germline V gene data show CDR1 as MNHEY and CDR2 as SVGAGI.

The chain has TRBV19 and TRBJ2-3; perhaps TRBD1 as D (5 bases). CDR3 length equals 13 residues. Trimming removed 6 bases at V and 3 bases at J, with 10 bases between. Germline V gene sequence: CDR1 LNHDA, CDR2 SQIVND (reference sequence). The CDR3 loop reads CASRVPGTDTQYF. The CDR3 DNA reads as TGTGCCAGTAGGGTTCCAGGGACAGATACGCAGTATTTT.

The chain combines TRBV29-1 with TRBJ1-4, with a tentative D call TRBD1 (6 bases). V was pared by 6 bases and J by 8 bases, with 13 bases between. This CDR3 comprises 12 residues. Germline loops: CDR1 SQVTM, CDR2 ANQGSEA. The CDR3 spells CSVAAGDEKLFF. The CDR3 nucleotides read TGCAGCGTCGCAGCAGGGGACGAAAAACTGTTTTTT.

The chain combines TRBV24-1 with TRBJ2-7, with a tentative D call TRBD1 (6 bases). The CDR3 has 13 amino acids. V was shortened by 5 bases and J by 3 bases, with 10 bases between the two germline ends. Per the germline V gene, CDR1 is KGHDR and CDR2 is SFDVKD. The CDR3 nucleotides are TGTGCCACCAGTGTGACAGGTAACTACGAGCAGTACTTC. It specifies CATSVTGNYEQYF.

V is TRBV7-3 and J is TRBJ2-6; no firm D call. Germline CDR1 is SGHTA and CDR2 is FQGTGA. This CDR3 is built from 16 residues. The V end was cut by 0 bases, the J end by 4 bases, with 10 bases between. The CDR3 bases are TGTGCCAGCAGCTTAACGTCCCTAGTCGGGGCCAACGTCCTGACTTTC. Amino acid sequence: CASSLTSLVGANVLTF. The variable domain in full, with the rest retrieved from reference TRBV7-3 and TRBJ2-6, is GAGVSQTPSNKVTEKGKYVELRCDPISGHTALYWYRQSLGQGPEFLIYFQGTGAADDSGLPNDRFFAVRPEGSVSTLKIQRTERGDSAVYLCASSLTSLVGANVLTFGAGSRLTVL.

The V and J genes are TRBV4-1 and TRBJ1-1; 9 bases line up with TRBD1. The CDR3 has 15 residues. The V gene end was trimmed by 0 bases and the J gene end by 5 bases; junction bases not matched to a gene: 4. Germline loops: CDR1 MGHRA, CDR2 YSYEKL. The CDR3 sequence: CASSQEGQGGTEAFF. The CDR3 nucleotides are TGCGCCAGCAGCCAAGAGGGACAGGGAGGGACTGAAGCTTTCTTT.

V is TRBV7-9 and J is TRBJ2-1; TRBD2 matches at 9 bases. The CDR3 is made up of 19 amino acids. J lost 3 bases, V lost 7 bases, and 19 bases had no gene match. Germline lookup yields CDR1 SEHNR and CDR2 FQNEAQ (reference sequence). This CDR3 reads CASTTGLAGGPLRYNEQFF. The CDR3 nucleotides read TGTGCCAGCACGACCGGGCTGGCGGGGGGGCCTCTTCGCTACAATGAGCAGTTCTTC.

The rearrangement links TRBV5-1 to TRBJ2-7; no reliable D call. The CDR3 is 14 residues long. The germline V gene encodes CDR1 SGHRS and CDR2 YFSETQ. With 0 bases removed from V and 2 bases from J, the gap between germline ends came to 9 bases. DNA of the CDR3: TGCGCCAGCAGCTTGGACGGCGGTGCCTACGAGCAGTACTTC. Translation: CASSLDGGAYEQYF.

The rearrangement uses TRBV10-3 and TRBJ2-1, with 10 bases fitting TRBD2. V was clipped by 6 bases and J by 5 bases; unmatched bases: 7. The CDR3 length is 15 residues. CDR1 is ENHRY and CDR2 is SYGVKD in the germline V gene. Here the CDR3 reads CAIRDSGGHDNEQFF. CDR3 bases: TGTGCCATCAGGGATAGCGGGGGGCACGACAATGAGCAGTTCTTC.

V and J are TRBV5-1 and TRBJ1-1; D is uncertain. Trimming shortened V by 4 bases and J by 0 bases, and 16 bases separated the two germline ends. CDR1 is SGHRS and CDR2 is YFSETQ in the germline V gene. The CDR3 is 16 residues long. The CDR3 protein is CASSTTAGSMNTEAFF. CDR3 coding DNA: TGCGCCAGCAGCACTACTGCGGGGTCCATGAACACTGAAGCTTTCTTT. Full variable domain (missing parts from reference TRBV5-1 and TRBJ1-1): KAGVTQTPRYLIKTRGQQVTLSCSPISGHRSVSWYQQTPGQGLQFLFEYFSETQRNKGNFPGRFSGRQFSNSRSEMNVSTLELGDSALYLCASSTTAGSMNTEAFFGQGTRLTVV.

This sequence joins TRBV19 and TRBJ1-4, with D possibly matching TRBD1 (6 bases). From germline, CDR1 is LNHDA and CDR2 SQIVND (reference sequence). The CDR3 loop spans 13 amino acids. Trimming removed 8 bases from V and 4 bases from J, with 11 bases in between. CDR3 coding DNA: TGTGCCAGTGCAGGGGTAATTAATGAAAAACTGTTTTTT. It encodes CASAGVINEKLFF.

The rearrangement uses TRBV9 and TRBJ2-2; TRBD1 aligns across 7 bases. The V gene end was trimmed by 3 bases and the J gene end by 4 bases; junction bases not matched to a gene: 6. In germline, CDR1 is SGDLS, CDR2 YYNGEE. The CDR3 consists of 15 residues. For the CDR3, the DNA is TGTGCCAGCAGCGCTTGGACAGGATCCACCGGGGAGCTGTTTTTT. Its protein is CASSAWTGSTGELFF. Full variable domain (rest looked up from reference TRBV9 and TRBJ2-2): DSGVTQTPKHLITATGQRVTLRCSPRSGDLSVYWYQQSLDQGLQFLIQYYNGEERAKGNILERFSAQQFPDLHSELNLSSLELGDSALYFCASSAWTGSTGELFFGEGSRLTVL.

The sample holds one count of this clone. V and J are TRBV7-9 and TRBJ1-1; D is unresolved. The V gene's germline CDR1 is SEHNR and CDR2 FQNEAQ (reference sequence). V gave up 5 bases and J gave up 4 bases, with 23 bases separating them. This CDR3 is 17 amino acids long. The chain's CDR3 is CASSPNIKLTRGTEAFF. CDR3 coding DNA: TGTGCCAGCAGCCCAAATATCAAACTCACACGGGGCACTGAAGCTTTCTTT.